The 8 T cell receptor beta chains below were found in one sample sequenced in a study of glioma-infiltrating T cells after dendritic cell vaccination. Sequencing used immunoSEQ multiplex PCR; TCRdb keeps in-frame clones, though not all of them. The data show around 72,000 clones, 81% seen once. Sequenced material: blood, taken before dendritic cell vaccination. The receptors here all came from a human donor with glioblastoma.

The V gene is TRBV2, the J gene TRBJ2-5, with D possibly TRBD2 on 5 matching bases. The CDR3 covers 15 residues. Looked up from germline, CDR1 is SNHLY and CDR2 is FYNNEI. Trimming removed 6 bases at V and 7 bases at J, with 21 bases between. The CDR3 loop is CASSLKGQNEGTQYF. The CDR3 DNA reads as TGTGCCAGCAGCCTTAAGGGTCAGAACGAGGGGACCCAGTACTTC.

V and J are TRBV5-4 and TRBJ2-2; 7 bases are a match to TRBD2. Germline V lookup: CDR1 SGHNT, CDR2 YYREEE (reference sequence). The CDR3 runs to 15 residues. V lost 6 bases and J lost 3; bases outside the gene matches: 8. CDR3 loop: CASKPGGGDTGELFF. CDR3 coding DNA: TGTGCCAGCAAGCCGGGGGGTGGGGACACCGGGGAGCTGTTTTTT.

The gene calls are TRBV2 and TRBJ1-2; D remains unclear. V was trimmed by 10 bases and J by 0 bases, leaving 15 bases between them. Germline V gene data show CDR1 as SNHLY and CDR2 as FYNNEI. This CDR3 has 14 residues. The CDR3, as DNA: TGTGCCACCTCTCGAGGGATAGCTAACTATGGCTACACCTTC. It specifies CATSRGIANYGYTF.

The table lists this clone with a few counts. The rearrangement joins TRBV7-9 to TRBJ1-1; TRBD1 matches at 12 bases. From germline, CDR1 is SEHNR and CDR2 FQNEAQ (reference sequence). The length of the CDR3 is 19 residues. V lost 1 base, J lost 4 bases, and 13 bases stayed unmatched. DNA of the CDR3: TGTGCCAGCAGCTTAGGGTCCTCACCGGGACAGGGGGCATCCACTGAAGCTTTCTTT. This sequence encodes CASSLGSSPGQGASTEAFF.

The chain employs TRBV7-6 and TRBJ2-2; unclear D gene. The germline gives CDR1 SGHVS, CDR2 FNYEAQ. The CDR3 runs to 13 residues. V was pared by 8 bases and J by 5 bases, with 12 bases between. CDR3 residues: CASSIGRTGELFF. CDR3 sequence (DNA): TGTGCCAGCTCGATCGGTCGGACCGGGGAGCTGTTTTTT.

The chain has TRBV19 and TRBJ2-1; TRBD2 might be the D (6 bases). The germline V gene has CDR1 LNHDA and CDR2 SQIVND (reference sequence). V was clipped by 3 bases and J by 8 bases, with 23 bases between them. This CDR3 comprises 17 residues. In nucleotides, the CDR3 is TGTGCCAGTAGTATCGGGCCCCCAGGTCAGCCGGGGGATGAGCAGTTCTTC. Protein: CASSIGPPGQPGDEQFF.

V usage is TRBV5-1 and J usage is TRBJ2-7; no clear D gene. This CDR3 comprises 14 residues. Germline lookup yields CDR1 SGHRS and CDR2 YFSETQ. Trimming removed 7 bases from V and 5 bases from J, with 19 bases in between. The CDR3 DNA reads TGCGCCAGCGAAACCACCTTGGGCCGGCACGAGCAGTACTTC. As protein: CASETTLGRHEQYF.

The rearrangement joins TRBV30 to TRBJ1-2, with 8 bases matching TRBD1. Germline CDR1 is GTSNPN and CDR2 is SVGIG (reference sequence). This CDR3 is 15 amino acids long. The V gene end was trimmed by 3 bases and the J gene end by 6 bases; junction bases not matched to a gene: 12. This CDR3 reads CAWSRTLPGQDGYTF. The CDR3 DNA reads as TGTGCCTGGAGCCGTACCCTCCCGGGACAGGATGGCTACACCTTC.